This entry lists 22 T cell receptor beta chains sequenced from one sample in a study of shared clonotypes between healthy human individuals. CD45RO-negative, CCR7-positively selected cells formed the naive CD8 fraction, excluding terminally differentiated effector memory CD45RA+ cells. Clones were read by immunoSEQ multiplex PCR, and TCRdb kept only the in-frame ones, dropping some. The sample has over 2,000,000 clones; 85% to 95% are singletons. Sequenced input: naive CD8+ T cells from PBMCs. The receptors were gathered from a man younger than 35 in good health. Some clones in this sample may be carry-over from other donors' samples.

This clone occurred once. V is TRBV28 and J is TRBJ2-7; TRBD1 matches at 9 bases. The CDR3 is 15 amino acids. Germline loops: CDR1 MDHEN, CDR2 SYDVKM. The junction had 12 bases not matched to a gene; V was cut back by 8 bases and J by 4 bases. DNA of the CDR3: TGTGCCAGCGGAACTAGGGACAGGGTACTTTACGAGCAGTACTTC. It yields the protein CASGTRDRVLYEQYF.

The chain combines TRBV4-2 with TRBJ2-7, with 8 bases lining up with TRBD2. Germline-derived CDR1 and CDR2 are LGHNA and YNFKEQ. The CDR3 totals 13 residues. Unmatched junction bases numbered 2, after V lost 1 base and J lost 6 bases. The CDR3 loop is CASSQGTSGEQYF. CDR3 bases: TGTGCCAGCAGCCAAGGAACTAGCGGCGAGCAGTACTTC.

This chain links TRBV19 with TRBJ1-2, with TRBD1 matching over 8 bases. Germline loops: CDR1 LNHDA, CDR2 SQIVND (reference sequence). This CDR3 is built from 15 residues. Trimming at V came to 4 bases and at J to 3 bases, leaving 7 bases not matched to a gene. CDR3 amino acids: CASSTAGQAYYGYTF. CDR3 bases: TGTGCCAGTAGTACCGCGGGACAGGCTTACTATGGCTACACCTTC.

This chain joins TRBV13 and TRBJ2-7; TRBD2 might be the D (7 bases). Germline lookup yields CDR1 PRHDT and CDR2 FYEKMQ (reference sequence). The CDR3 totals 13 residues. Trimming cost V 4 bases and J 6 bases, with 13 bases left between them. The CDR3 protein is CASSSGGRGEQYF. The CDR3 DNA reads as TGTGCCAGCAGCTCGGGGGGCCGGGGCGAGCAGTACTTC.

V is TRBV7-9 and J is TRBJ2-7; 11 bases map to TRBD2. Germline CDR1 SEHNR, CDR2 FQNEAQ (reference sequence). This CDR3 spans 16 amino acids. V lost 5 bases and J lost 3; bases outside the gene matches: 9. This chain's CDR3 is CASSPTGTSGYYEQYF. In nucleotides, the CDR3 is TGTGCCAGCAGCCCTACGGGGACTAGCGGCTACTACGAGCAGTACTTC.

CDR3 region: CASSLGYAEPNYGYTF. CDR3 DNA sequence: TGTGCCAGCAGCTTAGGGTATGCAGAGCCTAACTATGGCTACACCTTC. The chain has TRBV13 and TRBJ1-2; D unclear. Trimming shortened V by 0 bases and J by 0 bases, and 11 bases separated the two germline ends. The CDR3 is 16 residues long. Germline V gene sequence: CDR1 PRHDT, CDR2 FYEKMQ (reference sequence). The full variable domain, with the rest looked up from reference TRBV13 and TRBJ1-2, is AAGVIQSPRHLIKEKRETATLKCYPIPRHDTVYWYQQGPGQDPQFLISFYEKMQSDKGSIPDRFSAQQFSDYHSELNMSSLELGDSALYFCASSLGYAEPNYGYTFGSGTRLTVV.

The chain recombines TRBV7-8 with TRBJ2-3, with 12 positions matching TRBD2. Germline V gene sequence: CDR1 SGHVS, CDR2 FQNEAQ. The J segment lost 6 bases and the V segment lost 5 bases, leaving 12 bases of the junction unmatched. The CDR3 has 17 amino acids. DNA of the CDR3: TGTGCCAGCAGCCAGGGACTAGCGGGTTCCTTGAGCGATACGCAGTATTTT. It yields the protein CASSQGLAGSLSDTQYF.

The chain uses TRBV7-9 and TRBJ1-2; D is perhaps TRBD1 (6 bases). This CDR3 is built from 16 residues. CDR1 and CDR2 (germline): SEHNR, FQNEAQ (reference sequence). The V and J ends lost 6 bases and 8 bases respectively, with 25 bases between them. CDR3 in DNA: TGTGCCAGCAGACCTCCCGAAGGTGCTTGGACAGAAGGCTACACCTTC. This translates into CASRPPEGAWTEGYTF.

V and J are TRBV5-8 and TRBJ2-2; no definite D call. The CDR3 is 14 residues long. Germline V lookup: CDR1 SGHTS, CDR2 YDEGEE. The V end lost 1 base, the J end lost 11 bases, and 15 bases lay between the germline ends. Written as DNA, the CDR3 is TGTGCCAGCAGCTTGAGGGCAACCTGGATTGAGCTGTTTTTT. It specifies CASSLRATWIELFF.

V and J are TRBV4-3 and TRBJ2-1; TRBD2 matches at 11 bases. V lost 3 bases and J lost 4; bases outside the gene matches: 5. Germline CDR1 and CDR2: LGHNA and YSLEER. This CDR3 spans 16 amino acids. The CDR3 spells CASSQSSGRVYNEQFF. The CDR3 DNA is TGCGCCAGCAGCCAGAGTAGCGGGAGGGTTTACAATGAGCAGTTCTTC.

The CDR3 protein is CASSYSERTGTGGYTF. The DNA for the CDR3 is TGCGCCAGCAGCTACAGCGAAAGGACAGGGACGGGTGGCTACACCTTC. The J gene is TRBJ1-2, the V gene TRBV4-1; 8 nucleotides align to TRBD1. The CDR3 extends over 16 amino acids. V lost 5 bases, J lost 7 bases, and 15 bases stayed unmatched. Germline V gene data show CDR1 as MGHRA and CDR2 as YSYEKL.

This chain links TRBV27 with TRBJ1-2, with 7 bases that match TRBD1. The CDR3 loop spans 13 amino acids. CDR1 is MNHEY and CDR2 is SMNVEV in the germline V gene (reference sequence). The V and J ends lost 6 bases and 14 bases, in that order; junction bases with no gene match: 15. CDR3 in DNA: TGTGCCAGCAGCGCTTGGTCGGGACAGAGAGTAACCTTC. Translation: CASSAWSGQRVTF.

This chain uses TRBV15 with TRBJ1-1; 8 nucleotides align to TRBD1. The junction had 8 bases not matched to a gene; V was cut back by 1 base and J by 7 bases. Germline values: CDR1 LNHNV, CDR2 YYDKDF (reference sequence). CDR3 length: 15 amino acids. CDR3 residues: CATSRARTGKGEAFF. The DNA for the CDR3 is TGTGCCACCAGCAGAGCAAGGACAGGGAAAGGTGAAGCTTTCTTT.

CDR3 in amino acids: CASSLGQGRRTEAFF. CDR3 sequence (DNA): TGCGCCAGCAGCTTGGGACAGGGTAGGCGCACTGAAGCTTTCTTT. The V call is TRBV5-1, the J call TRBJ1-1; TRBD1 aligns across 7 bases. CDR3 length: 15 amino acids. CDR1 and CDR2 (germline): SGHRS, YFSETQ. Trimming took 0 bases from V and 4 from J; bases not matched to a gene: 6.

The chain uses TRBV19 and TRBJ2-1, with 8 bases lining up with TRBD1. Trimming cost V 7 bases and J 0 bases; bases outside gene matches: 5. Germline V gene data show CDR1 as LNHDA and CDR2 as SQIVND (reference sequence). There are 15 residues in the CDR3. CDR3 sequence reads: CASTQDRGSYNEQFF. The CDR3 nucleotides are TGTGCCAGTACTCAAGACAGGGGCTCCTACAATGAGCAGTTCTTC.

V usage is TRBV19 and J usage is TRBJ2-1; 10 positions agree with TRBD2. The CDR3 covers 16 residues. J lost 4 bases, V lost 0 bases, and 3 bases had no gene match. Germline CDR1 LNHDA, CDR2 SQIVND (reference sequence). CDR3 in amino acids: CASSIEGTSDYNEQFF. Written as DNA, the CDR3 is TGTGCCAGTAGTATAGAAGGGACTAGCGATTACAATGAGCAGTTCTTC.

V and J are TRBV27 and TRBJ1-2; D may be TRBD1 (6 bases). CDR3 size: 16 residues. V was pared by 5 bases and J by 4 bases, with 20 bases between. The germline V gene encodes CDR1 MNHEY and CDR2 SMNVEV (reference sequence). CDR3 protein: CASSPSRGAILYGYTF. The CDR3 region has the DNA TGTGCCAGCAGTCCGTCTCGGGGGGCGATCCTCTATGGCTACACCTTC.

This clone has a single count. The chain links TRBV6-6 to TRBJ1-2; TRBD1 matches 7 bases. With V trimmed by 7 bases and J by 4 bases, 15 bases remained unmatched. CDR1 and CDR2 from the germline V gene are MNHNY and SVGAGI (reference sequence). This CDR3 is built from 16 residues. CDR3 in amino acids: CASIRMDRPHGYGYTF. The CDR3 region has the DNA TGTGCCAGCATTAGGATGGACAGGCCGCACGGCTATGGCTACACCTTC.

This chain links TRBV15 with TRBJ2-1; D might be TRBD1 (5 bases). CDR3 length: 15 amino acids. The V gene's germline CDR1 is LNHNV and CDR2 YYDKDF (reference sequence). Deletions cut 5 bases from V and 2 bases from J, with 13 bases between. CDR3: CATSPGGAAYNEQFF. CDR3 bases: TGTGCCACCAGCCCGGGTGGGGCGGCCTACAATGAGCAGTTCTTC.

The chain recombines TRBV28 with TRBJ2-3, with 8 bases lining up with TRBD2. V was pared by 1 base and J by 4 bases, with 4 bases of the junction left unmatched. This CDR3 contains 15 residues. Germline assignment: CDR1 MDHEN and CDR2 SYDVKM. Written as DNA, the CDR3 is TGTGCCAGCAGTTTATTCCGGGAGGGCCCAGATACGCAGTATTTT. Protein: CASSLFREGPDTQYF. Full variable domain (rest looked up from reference TRBV28 and TRBJ2-3): DVKVTQSSRYLVKRTGEKVFLECVQDMDHENMFWYRQDPGLGLRLIYFSYDVKMKEKGDIPEGYSVSREKKERFSLILESASTNQTSMYLCASSLFREGPDTQYFGPGTRLTVL.

The chain couples TRBV9 to TRBJ2-7; 12 nucleotides align to TRBD1. CDR3 length equals 14 residues. V shed 2 bases and J 6 bases; nucleotides not matched to a gene: 3. Germline assignment: CDR1 SGDLS and CDR2 YYNGEE. CDR3 nucleotide sequence: TGTGCCAGCAGCGTCGGGACAGGGGGCGGCGAGCAGTACTTC. This encodes CASSVGTGGGEQYF.

V gene TRBV27 combines with J gene TRBJ2-7, with 10 bases fitting TRBD2. This CDR3 has 20 residues. V gave up 2 bases and J gave up 3 bases; unmatched junction bases: 19. Germline-derived CDR1 and CDR2 are MNHEY and SMNVEV (reference sequence). The CDR3 reads CASSLKPRTSGKRGLYEQYF. The CDR3 bases are TGTGCCAGCAGTTTAAAGCCGAGGACTAGCGGAAAACGGGGTCTCTACGAGCAGTACTTC.